This T cell receptor (beta chain) was identified in a study of blood T cell repertoires in COVID-19. The wider study: Sites in the United States, Italy and Spain provided acute and convalescent COVID-19 samples. Nucleic acid was either cDNA or gDNA, and it came from T cells, B-cell-depleted T cells, or PBMCs.

Germline V gene sequence: CDR1 SNHLY, CDR2 FYNNEI. There are 15 residues in the CDR3. V was trimmed by 6 bases and J by 1 base, leaving 14 bases between them. Sequencing was performed with immunoSEQ multiplex PCR; in TCRdb, only in-frame clones are kept and a portion is missing. The sample gives roughly 110,000 clones, more than 75% of which show up once; 1.1% to 1.5% is in the top ten. The TCR comes from a man between 35 and 55 years old with acute or convalescent COVID-19. Input material: peripheral blood. J is TRBJ2-3 and V is TRBV2; D call uncertain. CDR3 in DNA: TGTGCCAGCAGCACCCAGATCCTCCGCACAGATACGCAGTATTTT. Encoded protein: CASSTQILRTDTQYF.